Sequencing of this TCR beta chain was carried out in a study of brain T cells in children with intractable seizures. Study-level findings and limits: Patients' HCMV serostatus was unknown; virus specificity rests on CDR3 similarity alone. Clones missing pre-surgery may reflect undersampling of that blood sample.

Sequencing was limited to surgery cases with top T cell transcript signatures in brain tissue. At least one anti-epileptic drug was given before surgery. Deletions cut 3 bases from V and 4 bases from J, with 18 bases between. CDR3 size: 16 residues. The germline V gene encodes CDR1 SGHAT and CDR2 FQNNGV. Assay: immunoSEQ multiplex PCR; the TCRdb copy retains only in-frame clones and omits some. The sample has 70,000 to 90,000 clones, approximately 94% seen once. Turning to this clone: As yet, its antigen is unknown.

The specimen comprised peripheral blood, sampled at surgery. The rearrangement links TRBV11-2 to TRBJ2-5; D may be TRBD2 (6 bases). This clonotype was obtained from a boy under two years old with tuberous sclerosis and intractable seizures. The CDR3 DNA is TGTGCCAGCAGCTTGCTGGGACTTACGGTAGGAGAGACCCAGTACTTC. Translating it yields CASSLLGLTVGETQYF.